Sequencing of this T cell receptor (beta chain) was carried out in a study of OX40 agonist ivuxolimab in advanced cancers. Study details: An agonistic human IgG2 monoclonal antibody against OX40 (CD134) was given. Head and neck, renal cell, melanoma or hepatocellular carcinoma were the cancers that dose-escalation patients had.

About this clone: Its antigen is as yet unknown.

Only in-frame clones appear in the TCRdb table, and some are missing; sequencing was by immunoSEQ multiplex PCR. This sample yields tens of thousands of clones, of which 65% to 85% are seen a single time; about 4.8% belongs to the top ten. Study-wide points: The expanded peripheral T cells' antigen specificity was not determined.

This TCR was recovered from an adult with an advanced solid tumor such as melanoma, head and neck, liver or kidney cancer. Material: CD4+ or CD8+ T cells sorted from blood, obtained in a trial of the OX40 agonist ivuxolimab.

The CDR3 nucleotides read TGTGCCAGTAGTATAGGGTCGCGGGGGGGCGAAGAGACCCAGTACTTC. Translation: CASSIGSRGGEETQYF. J is TRBJ2-5 and V is TRBV19, with 9 bases identical to TRBD2. J gave up 3 bases and V 1 base, and 6 bases lay outside the gene matches. Germline values: CDR1 LNHDA, CDR2 SQIVND (reference sequence). The length of the CDR3 is 16 residues.